In this sample, the clone carrying this TCR beta chain turned up a few times. This specimen comes from a study of blood T cells in healthy people across ages. Then a second PCR, running about 7 to 11 cycles, was carried out with a sample-barcoded 5' primer and a J-beta primer mix. TCRdb re-derived calls from the 5' RACE reads in MiXCR, one entry per CDR3 protein. The sample consists of roughly 680,000 distinct CDR3 sequences, under 25% of them appearing once. The CDR3 length is 13 residues. The V and J ends lost 2 bases and 4 bases respectively, with 8 bases between them. Germline V lookup: CDR1 MNHEY, CDR2 SVGEGT.

The sequenced material came from blood. V is TRBV6-2 or TRBV6-3 and J is TRBJ2-5; D may match TRBD1 or TRBD2 (5 bases each). The receptor comes from a man aged 70-80 years in good health. The CDR3 nucleotides read TGTGCCAGCAGTTACCCGGGGCGAGAGACCCAGTACTTC. It encodes CASSYPGRETQYF.